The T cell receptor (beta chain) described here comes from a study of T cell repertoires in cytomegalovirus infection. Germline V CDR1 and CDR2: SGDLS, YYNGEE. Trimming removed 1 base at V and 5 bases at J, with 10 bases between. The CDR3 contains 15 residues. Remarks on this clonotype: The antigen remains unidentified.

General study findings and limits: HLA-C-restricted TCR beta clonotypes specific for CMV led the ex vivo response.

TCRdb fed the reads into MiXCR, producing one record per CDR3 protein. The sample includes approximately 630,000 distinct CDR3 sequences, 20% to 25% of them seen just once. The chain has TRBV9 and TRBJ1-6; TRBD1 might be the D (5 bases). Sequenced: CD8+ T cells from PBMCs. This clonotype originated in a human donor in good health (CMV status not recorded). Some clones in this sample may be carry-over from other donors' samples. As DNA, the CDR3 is TGTGCCAGCAGCGTAACAGGAGAAGATAATTCACCCCTCCACTTT. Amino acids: CASSVTGEDNSPLHF. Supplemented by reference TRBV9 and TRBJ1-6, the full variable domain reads DSGVTQTPKHLITATGQRVTLRCSPRSGDLSVYWYQQSLDQGLQFLIQYYNGEERAKGNILERFSAQQFPDLHSELNLSSLELGDSALYFCASSVTGEDNSPLHFGNGTRLTVT.